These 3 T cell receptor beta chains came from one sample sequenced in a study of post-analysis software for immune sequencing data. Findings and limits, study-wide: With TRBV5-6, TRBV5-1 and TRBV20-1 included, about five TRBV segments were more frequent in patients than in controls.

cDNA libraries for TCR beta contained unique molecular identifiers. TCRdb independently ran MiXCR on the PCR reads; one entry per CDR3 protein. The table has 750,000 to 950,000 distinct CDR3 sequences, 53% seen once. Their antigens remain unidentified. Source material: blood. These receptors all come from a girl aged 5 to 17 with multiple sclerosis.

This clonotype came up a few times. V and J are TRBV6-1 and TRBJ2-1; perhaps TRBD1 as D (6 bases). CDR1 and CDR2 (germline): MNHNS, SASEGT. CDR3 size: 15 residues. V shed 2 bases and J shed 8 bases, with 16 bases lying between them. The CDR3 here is CASSESFGQGHEQFF. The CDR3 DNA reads TGTGCCAGCAGTGAATCATTTGGGCAGGGGCATGAGCAGTTCTTC.

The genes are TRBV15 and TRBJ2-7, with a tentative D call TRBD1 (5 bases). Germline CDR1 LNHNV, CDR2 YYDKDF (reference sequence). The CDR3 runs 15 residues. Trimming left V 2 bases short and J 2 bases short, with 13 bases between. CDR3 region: CATSRPGQQAYEQYF. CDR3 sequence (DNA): TGTGCCACCAGCAGACCTGGACAACAAGCCTACGAGCAGTACTTC.

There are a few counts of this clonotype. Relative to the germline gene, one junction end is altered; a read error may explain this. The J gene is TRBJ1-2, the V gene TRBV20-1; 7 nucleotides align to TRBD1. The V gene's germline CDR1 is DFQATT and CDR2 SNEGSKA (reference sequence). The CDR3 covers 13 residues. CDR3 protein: CSARGTAKSGYTF. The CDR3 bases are TGCAGCGCTAGGGGGACAGCGAAAAGTGGCTACACCTTC.